This T cell receptor (beta chain) comes out of a study of HIV-infected patients and healthy controls. Regarding the study as a whole: MAIT alpha-chain CDR3s were frequent in healthy controls, depleted in HIV+.

As to this clonotype: What it recognizes is unknown.

The CDR3 contains 15 residues. Trimming took 1 base from V and 2 from J, leaving 10 bases between them. The repertoire came from unfractionated whole blood and reflected all unsorted peripheral T cells. Alpha and beta constant-region primers primed reverse transcription of around 500 ng RNA. Separate chain-specific third strand synthesis with multiplexing indices produced the alpha and beta libraries. One primer pair amplified all rearrangements per chain; each cDNA got molecular barcodes. Each CDR3 protein is one row after TCRdb ran MiXCR on the 5' RACE reads. The data hold thousands of distinct CDR3 sequences, with around 8% observed a single time.

The clonotype was recovered from an adult with HIV infection. The specimen comprised blood, sampled before antiretroviral therapy. The chain links TRBV12-3 or TRBV12-4 to TRBJ2-3; D might be TRBD2 (6 bases). The CDR3 here is CASSLGVADTDTQYF. The CDR3 nucleotides read TGTGCCAGCAGTTTAGGGGTAGCGGACACAGATACGCAGTATTTT.